The 24 T cell receptor beta chains listed next were all sequenced from one sample in a study of siplizumab effects on memory and regulatory T cells. Method: immunoSEQ multiplex PCR; TCRdb's copy keeps in-frame clones and lacks some. The sample contains more than 75,000 clones, approximately 94% of which appear only once. Sample: CD8+ T cells sorted from blood. These receptors all stem from a human donor in good health.

V gene TRBV5-1 combines with J gene TRBJ2-2; unclear D gene. V lost 0 bases, J lost 4 bases, and 10 bases lay in between. From germline, CDR1 is SGHRS and CDR2 YFSETQ. The CDR3 has 15 residues. Here the CDR3 reads CASSLEETFTGELFF. The DNA for the CDR3 is TGCGCCAGCAGCTTGGAAGAGACCTTCACCGGGGAGCTGTTTTTT. The variable domain in full, completed from reference TRBV5-1 and TRBJ2-2, reads KAGVTQTPRYLIKTRGQQVTLSCSPISGHRSVSWYQQTPGQGLQFLFEYFSETQRNKGNFPGRFSGRQFSNSRSEMNVSTLELGDSALYLCASSLEETFTGELFFGEGSRLTVL.

This clone was counted a single time. The rearrangement uses TRBV15 and TRBJ2-3; 15 bases are a match to TRBD2. Per the germline V gene, CDR1 is LNHNV and CDR2 is YYDKDF (reference sequence). The CDR3 is 17 amino acids. J gave up 4 bases and V 5 bases, and 7 bases lay outside the gene matches. The DNA of the CDR3 is TGTGCCACCAGCCCGGGGACTAGCGGGGGGCGAGCAGATACGCAGTATTTT. Translating it yields CATSPGTSGGRADTQYF.

In the case of this clone: Different DNA sequences within this sample yield the same CDR3. This rearrangement joins TRBV2 to TRBJ1-6, with D uncertain. Germline V gene data show CDR1 as SNHLY and CDR2 as FYNNEI. V dropped 7 bases and J dropped 0 bases, with 10 bases sitting between them. There are 15 residues in the CDR3. CDR3 protein: CASIVDLSYNSPLHF. DNA for the CDR3: TGTGCCAGCATAGTGGACCTCTCCTATAATTCACCCCTCCACTTT.

The CDR3 is CASSYQGFTGTIYF. The CDR3 DNA reads TGTGCCAGCAGCTACCAGGGGTTTACAGGGACCATATATTTT. The genes are TRBV13 and TRBJ1-3; D is possibly TRBD1 (6 bases). Trimming shortened V by 4 bases and J by 10 bases, and 17 bases separated the two germline ends. CDR1 is PRHDT, CDR2 FYEKMQ, per germline (reference sequence). This CDR3 is built from 14 residues.

This clone was observed once. The genes are TRBV9 and TRBJ2-5; no clear D. Germline-derived CDR1 and CDR2 are SGDLS and YYNGEE. With 1 base removed from V and 2 bases from J, the gap between germline ends came to 12 bases. The CDR3 has 15 residues. The CDR3 sequence: CASSVSGDEQETQYF. CDR3 bases: TGTGCCAGCAGCGTATCGGGTGATGAACAAGAGACCCAGTACTTC.

CDR3 region: CASSWTGKGYTF. DNA for the CDR3: TGTGCCAGCAGTTGGACAGGGAAAGGCTACACCTTC. The rearrangement links TRBV6-6 to TRBJ1-2; TRBD1 aligns across 8 bases. The CDR3 is 12 amino acids. In germline, CDR1 is MNHNY, CDR2 SVGAGI (reference sequence). Losses at the gene ends were 4 bases for V and 8 bases for J; bases not matched to a gene: 3.

The J gene is TRBJ2-7, the V gene TRBV12-1; TRBD2 reflects the table's D call only, with no check against the DNA. TRBV12-1 is a known pseudogene. CDR3 length: 12 amino acids. The CDR3, as DNA: TGTGCCAGCAGCCAGGAGGCCTACGAGCAGTACTTC. It specifies CASSQEAYEQYF.

This chain uses TRBV11-3 with TRBJ2-2; 13 bases line up with TRBD2. Germline values: CDR1 SGHNT, CDR2 YENEEA. J was trimmed by 4 bases and V by 4 bases; bases with no gene match: 3. This CDR3 has 16 amino acids. The CDR3 DNA sequence: TGTGCCAGCAGCTCAAGGACTAGCGGGAGCACCGGGGAGCTGTTTTTT. It is translated as CASSSRTSGSTGELFF.

This chain links TRBV6-1 with TRBJ2-5; TRBD1 matches 7 bases. The germline V gene encodes CDR1 MNHNS and CDR2 SASEGT. The CDR3 totals 14 residues. Trimming at V came to 4 bases and at J to 5 bases, leaving 7 bases not matched to a gene. Here the CDR3 DNA reads TGTGCCAGCAGTGTTCAAGGGGGCGATGAGACCCAGTACTTC. As protein: CASSVQGGDETQYF.

The chain uses TRBV10-3 and TRBJ1-2; a weak D match, TRBD1 (5 bases). Germline V lookup: CDR1 ENHRY, CDR2 SYGVKD. The V gene lost 10 bases and the J gene lost 4 bases, with 13 bases spanning the gap. The CDR3 totals 12 residues. CDR3 in amino acids: CATTAGGYGYTF. Written as DNA, the CDR3 is TGTGCCACCACTGCGGGGGGCTATGGCTACACCTTC.

The chain employs TRBV19 and TRBJ2-2; D ambiguous. The CDR3 length is 12 residues. Looked up from germline, CDR1 is LNHDA and CDR2 is SQIVND (reference sequence). The CDR3, as DNA: TGTTCGTGTGGGATAGGCACCGGGGAGCTGTTTTTT. This codes for CSCGIGTGELFF.

The chain employs TRBV4-1 and TRBJ2-7, with TRBD2 matching 8 bases. Germline CDR1 and CDR2: MGHRA and YSYEKL. V dropped 4 bases and J dropped 3; count of bases not matched to a gene: 8. CDR3 size: 15 residues. The chain's CDR3 is CASSLLAEDNYEQYF. The CDR3 nucleotides are TGCGCCAGCAGCCTACTAGCGGAGGACAACTACGAGCAGTACTTC.

The chain couples TRBV25-1 to TRBJ2-7; D is tentatively TRBD1 or TRBD2 (5 bases each). This CDR3 has 14 amino acids. V was shortened by 6 bases and J by 3 bases, with 15 bases between the two germline ends. The V gene's germline CDR1 is MGHDK and CDR2 SYGVNS. CDR3 amino acids: CASSYLGDGYEQYF. CDR3 in DNA: TGTGCCAGCAGCTACTTGGGGGATGGCTACGAGCAGTACTTC.

The gene calls are TRBV27 and TRBJ2-7, with D perhaps TRBD1 (6 bases). Trimming cost V 2 bases and J 3 bases, with 11 bases left between them. This CDR3 is built from 14 residues. The germline CDR1 and CDR2 sequences are MNHEY and SMNVEV (reference sequence). CDR3 nucleotides: TGTGCCAGCAGTTTAACTAAACAGGGCTACGAGCAGTACTTC. Encoded protein: CASSLTKQGYEQYF.

V is TRBV29-1 and J is TRBJ2-1, with D perhaps TRBD2 (5 bases). With 6 bases removed from V and 0 bases from J, the gap between germline ends came to 12 bases. Germline V CDR1 and CDR2: SQVTM, ANQGSEA. The CDR3 has 14 amino acids. CDR3 region: CSVPVGSSYNEQFF. The CDR3 DNA sequence: TGCAGCGTGCCCGTAGGGAGCTCCTACAATGAGCAGTTCTTC.

The chain has TRBV27 and TRBJ1-5; D possibly corresponds to TRBD1 (5 bases). Germline loops: CDR1 MNHEY, CDR2 SMNVEV (reference sequence). The CDR3 contains 14 residues. V shed 3 bases and J shed 7 bases, with 13 bases lying between them. CDR3 residues: CASSFYGAKQPQHF. In DNA form, the CDR3 reads TGTGCCAGCAGTTTTTACGGGGCCAAACAGCCCCAGCATTTT.

This chain joins TRBV10-3 and TRBJ2-1; D is undetermined. Trimming stripped 4 bases from V and 3 bases from J, with 7 bases between. The CDR3 consists of 13 residues. CDR1 and CDR2 from the germline V gene are ENHRY and SYGVKD. CDR3 nucleotide sequence: TGTGCCATCAGTGTGGCAGACTACAATGAGCAGTTCTTC. Translating it yields CAISVADYNEQFF.

The chain uses TRBV30 and TRBJ2-1; the D call may be TRBD1 or TRBD2 (5 bases each). CDR3 length equals 15 residues. CDR1 GTSNPN and CDR2 SVGIG come from the germline V gene (reference sequence). V gave up 4 bases and J gave up 8 bases, with 21 bases separating them. The CDR3 region has the DNA TGTGCCTGGACGGCGAGGGGACGGGGATATGATGAGCAGTTCTTC. Protein product: CAWTARGRGYDEQFF.

The chain uses TRBV10-2 and TRBJ2-5, with D possibly being TRBD2 (5 bases). There are 14 residues in the CDR3. CDR1 is WSHSY and CDR2 is SAAADI in the germline V gene. Trimming took off 6 bases at V and 0 bases at J, with 11 bases between the two ends. CDR3 in amino acids: CASRPWGDQETQYF. The CDR3 region has the DNA TGCGCCAGCAGGCCCTGGGGAGACCAAGAGACCCAGTACTTC.

V is TRBV15 and J is TRBJ2-2, with D perhaps matching TRBD1 (6 bases). CDR1 is LNHNV and CDR2 is YYDKDF in the germline V gene (reference sequence). The CDR3 loop spans 15 amino acids. V was clipped by 5 bases and J by 3 bases, with 13 bases between them. The CDR3 sequence is CATSSWGQDTGELFF. CDR3 DNA: TGTGCCACCAGCTCCTGGGGGCAGGACACCGGGGAGCTGTTTTTT.

Comments on this clone: Lacking the conserved final phenylalanine or tryptophan, this CDR3 likely reflects a read error. This chain uses TRBV27 with TRBJ1-2; no definite D call. Germline CDR1 MNHEY, CDR2 SMNVEV (reference sequence). This CDR3 spans 13 amino acids. V shed 6 bases and J shed 3 bases, with 11 bases lying between them. CDR3 in amino acids: CASSSPWDYGYTL. Here the CDR3 DNA reads TGTGCCAGCAGCTCGCCATGGGACTATGGCTACACCCTC.

The rearrangement links TRBV30 to TRBJ1-2, with 7 nucleotides matching TRBD1. CDR3 size: 19 residues. Germline V gives CDR1 GTSNPN, CDR2 SVGIG (reference sequence). Losses at the gene ends were 1 base for V and 8 bases for J; bases not matched to a gene: 25. The chain's CDR3 is CAWSEKRVRRGRDPQGYTF. The DNA of the CDR3 is TGTGCCTGGAGTGAAAAAAGGGTCAGGAGGGGGCGCGACCCGCAGGGCTACACCTTC.

This clone was recorded only once. The V gene is TRBV29-1, the J gene TRBJ2-1, with D perhaps matching TRBD2 (7 bases). CDR1 SQVTM and CDR2 ANQGSEA come from the germline V gene. V was cut by 4 bases and J by 0 bases, with 16 bases left in between. The CDR3 covers 16 residues. The CDR3 DNA follows: TGCAGCGTTGGGGGGACTACAGGGAGCTCCTACAATGAGCAGTTCTTC. It yields the protein CSVGGTTGSSYNEQFF.

This chain connects TRBV4-1 to TRBJ1-5, with 7 bases lining up with TRBD1. The junction had 9 bases not matched to a gene; V was cut back by 0 bases and J by 4 bases. This CDR3 is built from 17 residues. CDR1 and CDR2 from the germline V gene are MGHRA and YSYEKL. Here the CDR3 DNA reads TGCGCCAGCAGCCAAGATTTCGGTCAGGGGGTGAATCAGCCCCAGCATTTT. It translates to CASSQDFGQGVNQPQHF.